The 12 T cell receptor beta chains presented below share a single source sample, sequenced in a study of blood T cell repertoires in COVID-19. The method was immunoSEQ multiplex PCR; TCRdb's version includes in-frame clones alone and lacks a portion of them. The sample carries about 110,000 clones, about 80% recorded once. The sequenced sample consisted of peripheral blood. The receptors were sampled from a man aged 65 to 85 with acute or convalescent COVID-19.

This chain joins TRBV29-1 and TRBJ2-3; 13 nucleotides match TRBD2. In germline, CDR1 is SQVTM, CDR2 ANQGSEA. The V and J ends lost 4 bases and 5 bases, in that order; junction bases with no gene match: 0. The CDR3 length is 13 residues. CDR3 DNA sequence: TGCAGCGTTGGGACTAGCGGGGGAGATACGCAGTATTTT. It yields the protein CSVGTSGGDTQYF.

The rearrangement links TRBV19 to TRBJ1-2; TRBD1 agrees at 8 bases. This CDR3 spans 15 amino acids. V lost 5 bases to trimming and J lost 4 bases; unmatched junction nucleotides: 9. Germline assignment: CDR1 LNHDA and CDR2 SQIVND (reference sequence). The CDR3 here is CASSPSRDRSYGYTF. The CDR3 DNA reads TGTGCCAGTAGTCCCTCCCGGGACAGGAGCTATGGCTACACCTTC.

This CDR3 is CASSTPGTNHPETQYF. The CDR3 DNA is TGTGCCAGCAGTACGCCCGGGACTAATCATCCAGAGACCCAGTACTTC. The rearrangement joins TRBV28 to TRBJ2-5; 7 bases match TRBD2. Germline lookup yields CDR1 MDHEN and CDR2 SYDVKM. V was pared by 5 bases and J by 4 bases, with 13 bases of the junction left unmatched. The CDR3 runs to 16 residues.

This chain uses TRBV10-2 with TRBJ1-1; no clear D. V was clipped by 4 bases and J by 1 base, with 10 bases between them. The CDR3 extends over 14 amino acids. In germline, CDR1 is WSHSY, CDR2 SAAADI. Here the CDR3 reads CASSGPPENTEAFF. The CDR3 nucleotides are TGCGCCAGCAGTGGGCCACCCGAGAACACTGAAGCTTTCTTT.

The V call is TRBV6-5, the J call TRBJ1-2, with a possible D match to TRBD1 (5 bases). The CDR3 totals 12 residues. In germline, CDR1 is MNHEY, CDR2 SVGAGI. V was trimmed by 4 bases and J by 5 bases, leaving 8 bases between them. CDR3 residues: CASSSQGYGYTF. CDR3 DNA sequence: TGTGCCAGCAGTTCTCAGGGTTATGGCTACACCTTC.

Of note for this clone: Other DNA sequences in this sample translate to the same CDR3. The chain employs TRBV9 and TRBJ1-5, with TRBD1 matching 8 bases. The V gene's germline CDR1 is SGDLS and CDR2 YYNGEE. The CDR3 has 14 amino acids. V shed 0 bases and J 4 bases; nucleotides not matched to a gene: 0. CDR3 residues: CASSVGQGNQPQHF. In nucleotides, the CDR3 is TGTGCCAGCAGCGTAGGACAGGGGAATCAGCCCCAGCATTTT.

V usage is TRBV9 and J usage is TRBJ2-2; 8 nucleotides line up with TRBD2. CDR1 SGDLS and CDR2 YYNGEE come from the germline V gene. CDR3 length equals 16 residues. The ends lost 2 bases at V and 0 bases at J; junction bases unmatched: 3. As DNA, the CDR3 is TGTGCCAGCAGCGTTGCTAGCGGGTCGAACACCGGGGAGCTGTTTTTT. It translates to CASSVASGSNTGELFF.

The chain links TRBV9 to TRBJ2-2; the match to TRBD1 covers 12 bases. The CDR3 has 17 amino acids. CDR1 and CDR2 from the germline V gene are SGDLS and YYNGEE. Trimming cost V 0 bases and J 5 bases; bases outside gene matches: 5. CDR3 amino acids: CASSVVGTGGQTGELFF. The CDR3 DNA follows: TGTGCCAGCAGCGTAGTTGGGACAGGGGGCCAAACCGGGGAGCTGTTTTTT. Full variable domain (rest looked up from reference TRBV9 and TRBJ2-2): DSGVTQTPKHLITATGQRVTLRCSPRSGDLSVYWYQQSLDQGLQFLIQYYNGEERAKGNILERFSAQQFPDLHSELNLSSLELGDSALYFCASSVVGTGGQTGELFFGEGSRLTVL.

The rearrangement joins TRBV19 to TRBJ2-7, with D possibly matching TRBD2 (5 bases). V was trimmed by 5 bases and J by 3 bases, leaving 8 bases between them. CDR3 length: 12 residues. CDR1 and CDR2 (germline): LNHDA, SQIVND (reference sequence). CDR3: CASSAGRYEQYF. The CDR3 nucleotides are TGTGCCAGTAGTGCGGGCCGCTACGAGCAGTACTTC.

Only one count was recorded for this clone. The chain joins TRBV10-1 to TRBJ1-1; 9 bases are shared with TRBD1. CDR1 is WNHNN and CDR2 is SYGVQD in the germline V gene (reference sequence). The junction had 8 bases not matched to a gene; V was cut back by 2 bases and J by 10 bases. The CDR3 is 14 residues long. CDR3 DNA: TGCGCCAGCAGTGAGCTTGGGACAGGGTCTGTAGCTTTCTTT. As protein: CASSELGTGSVAFF.

The chain has TRBV7-2 and TRBJ2-7, with 8 bases identical to TRBD1. CDR1 is SGHTA, CDR2 FQGNSA, per germline. V was pared by 1 base and J by 3 bases, with 5 bases of the junction left unmatched. The CDR3 covers 15 residues. DNA for the CDR3: TGTGCCAGCAGCTTAGTAACAGGGGGTATCTACGAGCAGTACTTC. Amino acids: CASSLVTGGIYEQYF.

The chain links TRBV3-1 (or the pseudogene TRBV3-2) to TRBJ2-2; D uncertain. V was trimmed by 5 bases and J by 4 bases, leaving 8 bases between them. The germline CDR1 and CDR2 sequences are LGHDT and YNNKEL (reference sequence). The CDR3 covers 13 residues. In DNA form, the CDR3 reads TGTGCCAGCAGCTTTCAGTCCACCGGGGAGCTGTTTTTT. As protein: CASSFQSTGELFF.